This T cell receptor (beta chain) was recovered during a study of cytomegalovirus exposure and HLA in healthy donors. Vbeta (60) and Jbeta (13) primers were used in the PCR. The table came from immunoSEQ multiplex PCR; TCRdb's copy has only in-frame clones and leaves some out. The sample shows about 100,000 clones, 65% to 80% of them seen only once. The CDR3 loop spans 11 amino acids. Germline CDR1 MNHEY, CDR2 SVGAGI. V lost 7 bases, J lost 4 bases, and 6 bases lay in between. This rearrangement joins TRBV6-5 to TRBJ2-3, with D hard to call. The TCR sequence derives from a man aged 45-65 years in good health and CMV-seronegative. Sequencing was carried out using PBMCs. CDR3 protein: CASKRADTQYF. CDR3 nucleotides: TGTGCCAGCAAACGAGCAGATACGCAGTATTTT.